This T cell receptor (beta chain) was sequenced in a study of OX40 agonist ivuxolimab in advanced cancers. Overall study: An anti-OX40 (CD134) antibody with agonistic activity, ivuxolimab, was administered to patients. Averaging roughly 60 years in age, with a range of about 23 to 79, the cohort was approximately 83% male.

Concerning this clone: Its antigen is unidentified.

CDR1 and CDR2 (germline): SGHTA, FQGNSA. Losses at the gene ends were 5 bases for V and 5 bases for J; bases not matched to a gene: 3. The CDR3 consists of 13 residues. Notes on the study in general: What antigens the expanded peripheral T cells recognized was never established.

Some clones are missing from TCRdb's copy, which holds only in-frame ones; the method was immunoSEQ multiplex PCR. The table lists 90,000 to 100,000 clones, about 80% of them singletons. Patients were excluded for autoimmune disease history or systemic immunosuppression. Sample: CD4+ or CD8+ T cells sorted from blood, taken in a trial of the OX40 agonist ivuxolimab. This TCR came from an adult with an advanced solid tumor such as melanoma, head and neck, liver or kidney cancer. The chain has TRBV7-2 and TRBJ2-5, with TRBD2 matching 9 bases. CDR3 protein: CASSPGTSETQYF. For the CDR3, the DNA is TGTGCCAGCAGCCCCGGGACTAGCGAGACCCAGTACTTC. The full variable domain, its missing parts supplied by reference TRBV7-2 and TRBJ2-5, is GAGVSQSPSNKVTEKGKDVELRCDPISGHTALYWYRQSLGQGLEFLIYFQGNSAPDKSGLPSDRFSAERTGGSVSTLTIQRTQQEDSAVYLCASSPGTSETQYFGPGTRLLVL.